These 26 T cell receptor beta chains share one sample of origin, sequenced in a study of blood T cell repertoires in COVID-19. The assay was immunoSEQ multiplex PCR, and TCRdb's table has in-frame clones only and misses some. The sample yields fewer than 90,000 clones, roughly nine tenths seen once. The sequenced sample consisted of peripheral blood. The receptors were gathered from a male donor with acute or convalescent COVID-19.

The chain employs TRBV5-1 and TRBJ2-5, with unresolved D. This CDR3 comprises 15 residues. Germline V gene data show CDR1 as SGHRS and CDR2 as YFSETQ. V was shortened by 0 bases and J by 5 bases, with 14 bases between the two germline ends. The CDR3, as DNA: TGCGCCAGCAGCTTGGCGGCCAGCGTTGGGGAGACCCAGTACTTC. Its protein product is CASSLAASVGETQYF.

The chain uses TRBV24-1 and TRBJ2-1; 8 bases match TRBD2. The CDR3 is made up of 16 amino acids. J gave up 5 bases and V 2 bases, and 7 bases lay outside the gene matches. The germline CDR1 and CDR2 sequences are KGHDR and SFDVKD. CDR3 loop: CATSDSIAGIHNEQFF. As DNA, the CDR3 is TGTGCCACCAGTGATTCGATAGCGGGGATTCACAATGAGCAGTTCTTC.

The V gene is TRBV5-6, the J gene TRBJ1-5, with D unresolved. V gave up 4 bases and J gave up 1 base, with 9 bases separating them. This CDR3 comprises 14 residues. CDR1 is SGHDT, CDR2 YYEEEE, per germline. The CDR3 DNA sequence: TGTGCCAGCAGCGTGGCAGGCAGCAATCAGCCCCAGCATTTT. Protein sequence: CASSVAGSNQPQHF. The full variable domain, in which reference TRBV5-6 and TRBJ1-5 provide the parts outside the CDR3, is DAGVTQSPTHLIKTRGQQVTLRCSPKSGHDTVSWYQQALGQGPQFIFQYYEEEERQRGNFPDRFSGHQFPNYSSELNVNALLLGDSALYLCASSVAGSNQPQHFGDGTRLSIL.

The CDR3 reads CASSVRQGTGELFF. In DNA, the CDR3 is TGTGCCAGCAGTGTCCGACAGGGAACCGGGGAGCTGTTTTTT. The V and J genes are TRBV6-6 and TRBJ2-2; 7 nucleotides line up with TRBD1. The CDR3 length is 14 residues. Trimming at V came to 5 bases and at J to 5 bases, leaving 5 bases not matched to a gene. Germline-derived CDR1 and CDR2 are MNHNY and SVGAGI (reference sequence).

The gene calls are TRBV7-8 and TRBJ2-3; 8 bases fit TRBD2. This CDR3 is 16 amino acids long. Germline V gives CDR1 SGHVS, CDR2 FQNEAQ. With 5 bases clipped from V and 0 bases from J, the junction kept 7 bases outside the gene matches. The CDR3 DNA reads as TGTGCCAGCAGCCCCCGGGTAGCGGGGAGCACAGATACGCAGTATTTT. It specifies CASSPRVAGSTDTQYF.

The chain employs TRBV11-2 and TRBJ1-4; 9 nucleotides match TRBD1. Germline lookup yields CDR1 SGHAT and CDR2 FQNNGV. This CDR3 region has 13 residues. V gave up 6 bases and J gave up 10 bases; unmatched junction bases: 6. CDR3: CASSFQGQGKLFF. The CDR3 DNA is TGTGCCAGCAGTTTCCAGGGACAGGGAAAACTGTTTTTT.

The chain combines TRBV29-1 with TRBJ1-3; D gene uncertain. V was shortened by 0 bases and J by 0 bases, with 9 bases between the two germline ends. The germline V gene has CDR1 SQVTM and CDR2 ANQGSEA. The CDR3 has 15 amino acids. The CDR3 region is CSVEDRQDSGNTIYF. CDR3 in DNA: TGCAGCGTTGAAGATCGGCAGGACTCTGGAAACACCATATATTTT.

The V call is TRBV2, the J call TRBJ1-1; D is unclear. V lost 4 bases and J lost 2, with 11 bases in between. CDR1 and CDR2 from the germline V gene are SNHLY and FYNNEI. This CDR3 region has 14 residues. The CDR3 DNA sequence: TGTGCCAGCAGTGTTTACAGATCAAACACTGAAGCTTTCTTT. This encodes CASSVYRSNTEAFF. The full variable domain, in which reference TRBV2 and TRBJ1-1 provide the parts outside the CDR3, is EPEVTQTPSHQVTQMGQEVILRCVPISNHLYFYWYRQILGQKVEFLVSFYNNEISEKSEIFDDQFSVERPDGSNFTLKIRSTKLEDSAMYFCASSVYRSNTEAFFGQGTRLTVV.

CDR3 in amino acids: CASSPGLAGFRDTQYF. DNA for the CDR3: TGTGCCAGCAGCCCCGGACTAGCGGGGTTCCGAGATACGCAGTATTTT. The chain combines TRBV7-3 with TRBJ2-3; 12 nucleotides line up with TRBD2. V lost 5 bases, J lost 5 bases, and 8 bases stayed unmatched. The CDR3 has 16 amino acids. Germline CDR1 reads SGHTA; CDR2 reads FQGTGA.

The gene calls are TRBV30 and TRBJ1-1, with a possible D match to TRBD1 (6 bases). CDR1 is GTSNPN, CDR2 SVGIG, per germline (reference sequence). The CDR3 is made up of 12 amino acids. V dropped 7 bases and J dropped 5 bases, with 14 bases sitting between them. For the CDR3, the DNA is TGTGCCTATCACAGGGTGGGGACTGAAGCTTTCTTT. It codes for CAYHRVGTEAFF.

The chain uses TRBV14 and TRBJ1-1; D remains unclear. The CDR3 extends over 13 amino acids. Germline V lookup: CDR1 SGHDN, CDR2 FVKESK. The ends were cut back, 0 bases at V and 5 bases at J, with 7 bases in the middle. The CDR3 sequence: CASSQDLLTEAFF. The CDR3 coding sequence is TGTGCCAGCAGCCAAGATTTGCTAACTGAAGCTTTCTTT.

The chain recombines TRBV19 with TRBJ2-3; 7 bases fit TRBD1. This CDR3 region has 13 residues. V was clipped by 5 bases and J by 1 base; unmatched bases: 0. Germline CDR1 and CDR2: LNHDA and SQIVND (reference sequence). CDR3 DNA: TGTGCCAGTAGTGACAGGGGCACAGATACGCAGTATTTT. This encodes CASSDRGTDTQYF. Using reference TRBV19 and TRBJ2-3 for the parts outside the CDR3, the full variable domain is DGGITQSPKYLFRKEGQNVTLSCEQNLNHDAMYWYRQDPGQGLRLIYYSQIVNDFQKGDIAEGYSVSREKKESFPLTVTSAQKNPTAFYLCASSDRGTDTQYFGPGTRLTVL.

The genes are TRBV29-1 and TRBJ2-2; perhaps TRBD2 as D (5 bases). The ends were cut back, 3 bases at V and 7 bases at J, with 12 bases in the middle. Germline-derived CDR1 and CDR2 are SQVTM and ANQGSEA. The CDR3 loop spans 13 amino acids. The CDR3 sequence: CSVDPSSGGELFF. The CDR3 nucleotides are TGCAGCGTTGATCCTAGCAGTGGCGGGGAGCTGTTTTTT.

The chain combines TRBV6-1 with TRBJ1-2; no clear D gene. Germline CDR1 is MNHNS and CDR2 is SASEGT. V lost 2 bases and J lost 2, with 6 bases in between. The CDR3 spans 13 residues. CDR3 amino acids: CASSERRNYGYTF. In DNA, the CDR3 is TGTGCCAGCAGTGAAAGGAGAAACTATGGCTACACCTTC.

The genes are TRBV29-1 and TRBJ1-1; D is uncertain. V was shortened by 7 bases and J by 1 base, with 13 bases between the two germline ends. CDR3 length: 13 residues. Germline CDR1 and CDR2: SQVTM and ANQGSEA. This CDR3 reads CSGRLVENTEAFF. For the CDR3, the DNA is TGCAGCGGGAGGCTAGTCGAGAACACTGAAGCTTTCTTT. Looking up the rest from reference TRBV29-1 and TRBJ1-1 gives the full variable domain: SAVISQKPSRDICQRGTSLTIQCQVDSQVTMMFWYRQQPGQSLTLIATANQGSEATYESGFVIDKFPISRPNLTFSTLTVSNMSPEDSSIYLCSGRLVENTEAFFGQGTRLTVV.

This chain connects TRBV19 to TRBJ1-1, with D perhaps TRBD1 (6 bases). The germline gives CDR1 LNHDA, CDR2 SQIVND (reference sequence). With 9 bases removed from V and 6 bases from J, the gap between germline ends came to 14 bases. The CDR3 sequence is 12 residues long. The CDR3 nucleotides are TGTGCCAGCTCTTCCGCAGGGGCTGAAGCTTTCTTT. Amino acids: CASSSAGAEAFF. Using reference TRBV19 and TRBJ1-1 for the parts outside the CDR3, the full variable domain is DGGITQSPKYLFRKEGQNVTLSCEQNLNHDAMYWYRQDPGQGLRLIYYSQIVNDFQKGDIAEGYSVSREKKESFPLTVTSAQKNPTAFYLCASSSAGAEAFFGQGTRLTVV.

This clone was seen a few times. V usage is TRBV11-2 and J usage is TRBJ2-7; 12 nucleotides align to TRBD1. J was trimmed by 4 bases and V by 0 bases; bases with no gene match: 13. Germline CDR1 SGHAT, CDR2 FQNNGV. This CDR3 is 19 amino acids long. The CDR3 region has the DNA TGTGCCAGCAGCTTAGATCCCGGGACAGGGGGCGCGTGGTGGTACGAGCAGTACTTC. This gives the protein CASSLDPGTGGAWWYEQYF.

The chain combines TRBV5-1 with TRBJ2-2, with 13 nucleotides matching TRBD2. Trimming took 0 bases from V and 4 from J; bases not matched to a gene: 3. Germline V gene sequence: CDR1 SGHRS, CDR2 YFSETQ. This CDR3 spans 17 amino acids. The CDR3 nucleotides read TGCGCCAGCAGCTTGGGACTAGCGGGGGGCCGCACCGGGGAGCTGTTTTTT. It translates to CASSLGLAGGRTGELFF.

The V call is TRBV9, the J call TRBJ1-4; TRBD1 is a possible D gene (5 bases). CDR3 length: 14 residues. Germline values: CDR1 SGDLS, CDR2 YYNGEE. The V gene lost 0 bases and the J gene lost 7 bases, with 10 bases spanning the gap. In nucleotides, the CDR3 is TGTGCCAGCAGCGTAGAGGGGAGGGGTGAAAAACTGTTTTTT. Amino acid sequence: CASSVEGRGEKLFF.

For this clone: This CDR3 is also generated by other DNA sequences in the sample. This chain's CDR3 is CASSPGLNTEAFF. CDR3 bases: TGTGCCAGCAGTCCAGGGCTGAACACTGAAGCTTTCTTT. The J gene is TRBJ1-1, the V gene TRBV6-2 or TRBV6-3; a weak D match, TRBD1 (5 bases). CDR1 and CDR2 (germline): MNHEY, SVGEGT. Trimming pared 5 bases from V and 0 bases from J, leaving 7 bases between. The CDR3 has 13 amino acids.

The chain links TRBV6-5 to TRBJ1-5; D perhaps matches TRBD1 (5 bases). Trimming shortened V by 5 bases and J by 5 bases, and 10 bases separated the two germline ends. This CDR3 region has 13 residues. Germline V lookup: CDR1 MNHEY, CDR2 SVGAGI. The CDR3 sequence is CASSHQGDQPQHF. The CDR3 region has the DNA TGTGCCAGCAGTCACCAGGGTGATCAGCCCCAGCATTTT.

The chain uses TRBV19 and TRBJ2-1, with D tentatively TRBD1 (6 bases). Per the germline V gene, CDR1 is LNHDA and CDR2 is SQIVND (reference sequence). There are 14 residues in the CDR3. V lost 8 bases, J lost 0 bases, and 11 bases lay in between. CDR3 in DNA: TGTGCCAGTGGACAGCCCCACTCCTACAATGAGCAGTTCTTC. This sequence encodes CASGQPHSYNEQFF.

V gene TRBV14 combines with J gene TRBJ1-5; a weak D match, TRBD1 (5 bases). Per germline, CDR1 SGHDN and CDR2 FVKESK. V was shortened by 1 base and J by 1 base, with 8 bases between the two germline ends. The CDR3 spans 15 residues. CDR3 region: CASSQARVSNQPQHF. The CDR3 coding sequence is TGTGCCAGCAGCCAAGCCAGGGTAAGCAATCAGCCCCAGCATTTT.

The CDR3 nucleotides are TGTGCCTCCACGGGAGCGGGGGGTATCACAGATACGCAGTATTTT. Translation gives CASTGAGGITDTQYF. The chain is built from TRBV6-5 and TRBJ2-3; the match to TRBD2 covers 9 bases. CDR3 size: 15 residues. V lost 11 bases to trimming and J lost 2 bases; unmatched junction nucleotides: 11. Per the germline V gene, CDR1 is MNHEY and CDR2 is SVGAGI.

The CDR3: CASSQDLTSGNEQFF. The CDR3, as DNA: TGTGCCAGCAGCCAAGATCTGACTAGTGGGAATGAGCAGTTCTTC. The chain uses TRBV3-1 (or the pseudogene TRBV3-2) and TRBJ2-1, with D possibly being TRBD2 (6 bases). The CDR3 runs 15 residues. Germline CDR1 LGHDT, CDR2 YNNKEL (reference sequence). V shed 0 bases and J shed 7 bases, with 13 bases lying between them.

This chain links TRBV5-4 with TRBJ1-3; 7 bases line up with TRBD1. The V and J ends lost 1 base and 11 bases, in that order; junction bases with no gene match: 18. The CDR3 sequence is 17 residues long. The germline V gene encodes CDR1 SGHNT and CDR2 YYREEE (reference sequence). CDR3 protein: CASSLMGLTGSGGAIYF. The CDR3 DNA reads TGTGCCAGCAGCTTGATGGGACTGACAGGGTCCGGAGGCGCCATATATTTT.